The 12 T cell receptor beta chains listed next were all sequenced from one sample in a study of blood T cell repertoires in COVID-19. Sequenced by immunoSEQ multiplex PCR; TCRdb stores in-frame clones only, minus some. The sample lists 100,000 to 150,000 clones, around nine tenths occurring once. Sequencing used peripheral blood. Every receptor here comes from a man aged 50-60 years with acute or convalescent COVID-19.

CDR3 nucleotides: TGTGCCAGCAGCGTAGGGTCGGGGTTTGCAAATACGCAGTATTTT. It specifies CASSVGSGFANTQYF. This chain connects TRBV9 to TRBJ2-3, with D perhaps matching TRBD2 (5 bases). V was trimmed by 0 bases and J by 7 bases, leaving 15 bases between them. The CDR3 has 15 residues. CDR1 and CDR2 from the germline V gene are SGDLS and YYNGEE.

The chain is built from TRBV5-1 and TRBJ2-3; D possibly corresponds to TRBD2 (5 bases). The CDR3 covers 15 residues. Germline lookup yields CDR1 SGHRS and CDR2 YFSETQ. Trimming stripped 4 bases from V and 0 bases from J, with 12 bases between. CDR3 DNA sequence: TGCGCCAGCAGCACTTTGGGCGGGAGCACAGATACGCAGTATTTT. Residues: CASSTLGGSTDTQYF.

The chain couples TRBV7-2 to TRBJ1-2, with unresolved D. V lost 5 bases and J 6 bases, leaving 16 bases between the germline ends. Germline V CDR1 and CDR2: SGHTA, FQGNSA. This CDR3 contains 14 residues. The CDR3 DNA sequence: TGTGCCAGCAGCACCGGATTATGGCGGGATGGCTACACCTTC. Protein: CASSTGLWRDGYTF.

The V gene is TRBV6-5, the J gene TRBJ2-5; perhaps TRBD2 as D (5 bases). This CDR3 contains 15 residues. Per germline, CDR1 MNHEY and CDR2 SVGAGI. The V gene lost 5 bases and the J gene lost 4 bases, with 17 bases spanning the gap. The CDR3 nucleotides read TGTGCCAGCAGTCGCCCACCGGGCCGGGGAGAGACCCAGTACTTC. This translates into CASSRPPGRGETQYF.

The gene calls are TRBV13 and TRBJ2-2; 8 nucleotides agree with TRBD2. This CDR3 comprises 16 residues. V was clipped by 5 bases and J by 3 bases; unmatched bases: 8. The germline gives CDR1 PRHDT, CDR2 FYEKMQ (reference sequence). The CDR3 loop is CASSAAGDTDTGELFF. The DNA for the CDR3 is TGTGCCAGCAGCGCAGCGGGAGATACGGACACCGGGGAGCTGTTTTTT.

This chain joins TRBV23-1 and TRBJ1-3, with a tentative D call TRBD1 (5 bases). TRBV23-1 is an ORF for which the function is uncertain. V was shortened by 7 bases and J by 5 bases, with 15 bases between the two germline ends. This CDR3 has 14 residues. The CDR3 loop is CASKDLRGRNTIYF. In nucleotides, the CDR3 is TGCGCCAGCAAAGACCTAAGGGGCCGAAACACCATATATTTT.

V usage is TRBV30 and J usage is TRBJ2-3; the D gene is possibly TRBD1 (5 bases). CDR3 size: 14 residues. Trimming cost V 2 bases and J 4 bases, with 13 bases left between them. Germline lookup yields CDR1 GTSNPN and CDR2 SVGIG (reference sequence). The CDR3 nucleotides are TGTGCCTGGAGTATTCCAGGGATCGCAGATACGCAGTATTTT. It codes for CAWSIPGIADTQYF.

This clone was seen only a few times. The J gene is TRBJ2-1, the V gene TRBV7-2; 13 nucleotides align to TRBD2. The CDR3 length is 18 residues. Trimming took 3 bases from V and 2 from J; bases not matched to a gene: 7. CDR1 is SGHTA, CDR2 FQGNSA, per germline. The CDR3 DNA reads TGTGCCAGCAGCTTCAGGACTAGCGGGAGCGGCACCTACAATGAGCAGTTCTTC. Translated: CASSFRTSGSGTYNEQFF.

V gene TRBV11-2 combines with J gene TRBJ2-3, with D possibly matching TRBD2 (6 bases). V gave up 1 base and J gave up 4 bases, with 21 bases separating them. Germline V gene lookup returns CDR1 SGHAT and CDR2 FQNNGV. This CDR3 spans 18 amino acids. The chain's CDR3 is CASSLVQGWGRQADTQYF. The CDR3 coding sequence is TGTGCCAGCAGCTTAGTGCAGGGTTGGGGGAGGCAGGCAGATACGCAGTATTTT.

CDR3 bases: TGTGCCAGCCGTGGGCTCAGGACAGGGATGGACACTGAAGCTTTCTTT. It specifies CASRGLRTGMDTEAFF. The chain couples TRBV3-1 (or the pseudogene TRBV3-2) to TRBJ1-1; TRBD1 matches 8 bases. The CDR3 has 16 residues. Losses at the gene ends were 8 bases for V and 3 bases for J; bases not matched to a gene: 14. Germline loops: CDR1 LGHDT, CDR2 YNNKEL (reference sequence).

CDR3 in DNA: TGTGCCAGCAGCTTAGAGGCTCTAGCGGGACGCACAGATACGCAGTATTTT. The encoded protein is CASSLEALAGRTDTQYF. The rearrangement uses TRBV7-2 and TRBJ2-3; 9 bases are a match to TRBD2. The CDR3 is 17 amino acids. The V gene's germline CDR1 is SGHTA and CDR2 FQGNSA. With V trimmed by 1 base and J by 1 base, 6 bases remained unmatched.

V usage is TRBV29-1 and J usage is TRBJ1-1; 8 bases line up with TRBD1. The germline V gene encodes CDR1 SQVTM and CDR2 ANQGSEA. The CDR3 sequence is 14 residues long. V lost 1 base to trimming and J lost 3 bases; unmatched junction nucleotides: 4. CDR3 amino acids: CSVEATGGHTEAFF. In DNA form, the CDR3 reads TGCAGCGTTGAAGCCACAGGGGGTCACACTGAAGCTTTCTTT.